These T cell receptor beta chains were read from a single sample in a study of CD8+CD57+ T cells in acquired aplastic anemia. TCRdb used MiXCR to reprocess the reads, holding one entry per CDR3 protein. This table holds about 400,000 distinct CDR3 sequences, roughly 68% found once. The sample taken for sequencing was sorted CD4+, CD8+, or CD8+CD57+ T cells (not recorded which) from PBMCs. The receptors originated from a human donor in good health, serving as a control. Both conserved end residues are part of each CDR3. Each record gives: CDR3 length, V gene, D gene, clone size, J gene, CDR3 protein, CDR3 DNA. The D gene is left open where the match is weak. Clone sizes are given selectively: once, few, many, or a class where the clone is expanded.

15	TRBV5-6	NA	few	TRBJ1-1	CASSMQLRLNTEALF	TGTGCCAGCAGCATGCAGCTGCGTCTGAACACTGAAGCTCTCTTT
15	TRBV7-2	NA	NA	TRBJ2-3	CASSLGTGEEATQYF	TGCGCCAGCAGCTTGGGGACGGGGGAAGAGGCCACGCAGTATTTT
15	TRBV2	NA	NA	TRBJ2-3	CASSEFAGSTETQYF	TGCGCCAGCAGTGAGTTCGCGGGCAGCACAGAGACGCAGTATTTT
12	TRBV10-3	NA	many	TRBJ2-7	CAISELHTEQYF	TGTGCCATCAGTGAACTTCACACTGAGCAGTACTTC
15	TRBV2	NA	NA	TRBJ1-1	CASRRQVGGETEAFF	TGTGCCAGCAGGAGGCAGGTGGGGGGGGAGACTGAAGCTTTCTTT
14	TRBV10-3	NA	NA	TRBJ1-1	CAISGGGGDTEAFF	TGTGCCATCAGCGGAGGGGGGGGAGACACTGAAGCTTTCTTT
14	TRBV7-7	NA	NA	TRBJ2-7	CASSPDRQGGEQYF	TGTGCCAGCAGCCCCGATCGACAGGGAGGGGAGCAGTACTTC
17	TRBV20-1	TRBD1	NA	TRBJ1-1	CSARARGLTGYGTEAFF	TGCAGTGCTAGAGCCCGTGGGCTGACAGGGTACGGCACTGAAGCTTTCTTT
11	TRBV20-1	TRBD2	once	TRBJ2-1	CSAAGGREQFF	TGCAGTGCTGCGGGGGGGCGGGAGCAGTTCTTC
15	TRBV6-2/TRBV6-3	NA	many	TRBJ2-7	CASTRIGTELYEQYF	TGTGCCAGCACCAGAATAGGGACGGAGTTATACGAGCAGTACTTC
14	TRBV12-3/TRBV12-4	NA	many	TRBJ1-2	CASSFADQGYGYTF	TGTGCCAGCAGTTTCGCGGACCAGGGCTATGGCTACACCTTC
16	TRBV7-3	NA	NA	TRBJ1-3	CASSLGGPGSGNTIYF	TGTGCCAGCAGCTTGGGGGGGCCAGGCTCTGGAAACACCATATATTTT
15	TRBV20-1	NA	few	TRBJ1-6	CSARGSNAGNSPLHF	TGCAGTGCTAGAGGGAGCAACGCAGGAAATTCACCCCTCCACTTT
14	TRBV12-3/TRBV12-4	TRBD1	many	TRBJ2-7	CASSFQGQTYEQYF	TGTGCCAGCAGTTTCCAGGGACAGACCTACGAGCAGTACTTC
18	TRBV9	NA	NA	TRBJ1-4	CASRPGPDSVYNDEKLFF	TGTGCCAGCAGACCCGGCCCGGACAGCGTATACAATGATGAAAAACTGTTTTTT
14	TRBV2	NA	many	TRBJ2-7	CASTPPQRTYEQYF	TGTGCCAGCACGCCGCCTCAAAGAACCTACGAGCAGTACTTC
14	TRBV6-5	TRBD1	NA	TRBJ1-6	CASSWDRGYSPLHF	TGTGCCAGCAGTTGGGACAGGGGATATTCACCCCTCCACTTT
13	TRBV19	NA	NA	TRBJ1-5	CASSGHGYSSYHF	TGTGCCAGCAGCGGACATGGCTATAGCTCCTACCATTTT
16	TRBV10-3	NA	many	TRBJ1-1	CAISESYGPGETEAFF	TGTGCCATCAGTGAGTCATATGGCCCGGGGGAAACTGAAGCTTTCTTT
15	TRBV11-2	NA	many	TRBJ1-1	CASSLALGAGTEAFF	TGTGCCAGCAGCTTGGCTCTGGGGGCCGGGACTGAAGCTTTCTTT
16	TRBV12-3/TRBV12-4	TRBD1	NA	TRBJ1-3	CATSVTGGNSGNTIYF	TGTGCCACCAGTGTGACAGGGGGAAACTCTGGAAACACCATATATTTT
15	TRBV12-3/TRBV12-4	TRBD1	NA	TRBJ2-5	CASSAGTGGRETQYF	TGTGCCAGCAGTGCTGGGACAGGGGGCCGAGAGACCCAGTACTTC
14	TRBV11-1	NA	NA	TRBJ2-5	CASRLAIGEETQYF	TGTGCCAGCAGACTCGCAATCGGCGAAGAGACCCAGTACTTC
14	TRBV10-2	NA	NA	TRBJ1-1	CASTVESGNTEAFF	TGCGCCAGCACTGTCGAAAGTGGGAACACTGAAGCTTTCTTT
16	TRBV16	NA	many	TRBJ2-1	CASSPPPRADYNEQFF	TGTGCCAGCAGCCCTCCCCCCAGGGCGGACTACAATGAGCAGTTCTTC
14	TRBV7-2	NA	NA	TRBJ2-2	CASSFSGRAEAFFF	TGTGCCAGCAGCTTCTCTGGACGCGCTGAAGCTTTCTTTTTT
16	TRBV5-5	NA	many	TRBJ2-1	CASSWAQVLAYNEQFF	TGTGCCAGCAGCTGGGCCCAGGTCCTAGCCTACAATGAGCAGTTCTTC
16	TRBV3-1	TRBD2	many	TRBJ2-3	CASSQEGLAGGDTQYF	TGTGCCAGCAGCCAAGAAGGCCTAGCGGGGGGAGATACGCAGTATTTT
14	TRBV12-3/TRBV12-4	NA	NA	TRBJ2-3	CASSSGDSTDTQYF	TGTGCCAGCAGTTCGGGGGATAGCACAGATACGCAGTATTTT
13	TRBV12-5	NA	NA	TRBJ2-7	CASGLDTNYEQYF	TGTGCCAGCGGTTTGGACACTAACTACGAGCAGTACTTC
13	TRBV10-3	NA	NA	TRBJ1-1	CAIEGLQDTEAFF	TGTGCCATTGAAGGGTTACAAGACACTGAAGCTTTCTTT
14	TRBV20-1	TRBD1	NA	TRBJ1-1	CSARVPGGATEAFF	TGCAGTGCTAGAGTGCCAGGGGGTGCCACTGAAGCTTTCTTT
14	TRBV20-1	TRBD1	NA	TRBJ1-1	CSIDNQGVNTEAFF	TGCAGTATCGATAATCAGGGGGTGAACACTGAAGCTTTCTTT
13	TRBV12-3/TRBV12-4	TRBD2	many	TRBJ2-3	CASSRAGADTQYF	TGTGCCAGCAGTCGAGCGGGGGCAGATACGCAGTATTTT
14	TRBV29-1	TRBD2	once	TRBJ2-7	CSGREGSGKYEQYF	TGCAGCGGAAGGGAGGGAAGCGGGAAGTACGAGCAGTACTTC
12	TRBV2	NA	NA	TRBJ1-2	CATATGKDGYTF	TGTGCCACGGCGACAGGCAAGGATGGCTACACCTTC
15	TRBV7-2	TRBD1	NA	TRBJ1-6	CASSLNRQGRSPLHF	TGTGCCAGCAGCTTAAATCGACAGGGTCGGTCACCCCTCCACTTT
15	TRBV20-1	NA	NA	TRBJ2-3	CSAGNTGTSTDTQYF	TGCAGTGCTGGGAATACCGGGACTAGCACAGATACGCAGTATTTT
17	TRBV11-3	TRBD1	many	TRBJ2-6	CASSPGQGAGGANVLTF	TGTGCCAGCAGCCCCGGGCAGGGGGCGGGAGGGGCCAACGTCCTGACTTTC
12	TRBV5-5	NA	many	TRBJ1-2	CASSLQVYGYTF	TGTGCCAGCAGCTTACAGGTCTATGGCTACACCTTC
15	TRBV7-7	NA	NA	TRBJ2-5	CASSLGPRRANYQYF	TGTGCTAGCAGCTTAGGACCCAGGCGGGCAAACTACCAGTACTTC